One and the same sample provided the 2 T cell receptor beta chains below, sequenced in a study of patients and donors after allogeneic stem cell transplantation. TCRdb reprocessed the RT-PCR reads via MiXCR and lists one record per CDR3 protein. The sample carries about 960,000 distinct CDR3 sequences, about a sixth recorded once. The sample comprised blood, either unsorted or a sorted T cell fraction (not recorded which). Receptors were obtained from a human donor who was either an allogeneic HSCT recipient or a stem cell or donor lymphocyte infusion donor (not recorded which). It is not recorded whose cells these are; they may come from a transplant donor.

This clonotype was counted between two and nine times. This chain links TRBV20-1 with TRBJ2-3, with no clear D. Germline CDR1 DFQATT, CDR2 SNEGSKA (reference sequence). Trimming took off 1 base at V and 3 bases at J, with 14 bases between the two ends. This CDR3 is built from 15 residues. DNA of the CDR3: TGCAGTGCTAGAGGGCAGCCTAGGTGGACAGATACGCAGTATTTT. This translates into CSARGQPRWTDTQYF.

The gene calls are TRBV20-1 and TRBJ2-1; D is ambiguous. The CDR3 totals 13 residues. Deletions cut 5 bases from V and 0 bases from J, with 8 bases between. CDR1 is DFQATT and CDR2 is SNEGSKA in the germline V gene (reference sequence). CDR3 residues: CSAGVNSYNEQFF. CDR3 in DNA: TGCAGTGCTGGAGTAAACTCCTACAATGAGCAGTTCTTC.